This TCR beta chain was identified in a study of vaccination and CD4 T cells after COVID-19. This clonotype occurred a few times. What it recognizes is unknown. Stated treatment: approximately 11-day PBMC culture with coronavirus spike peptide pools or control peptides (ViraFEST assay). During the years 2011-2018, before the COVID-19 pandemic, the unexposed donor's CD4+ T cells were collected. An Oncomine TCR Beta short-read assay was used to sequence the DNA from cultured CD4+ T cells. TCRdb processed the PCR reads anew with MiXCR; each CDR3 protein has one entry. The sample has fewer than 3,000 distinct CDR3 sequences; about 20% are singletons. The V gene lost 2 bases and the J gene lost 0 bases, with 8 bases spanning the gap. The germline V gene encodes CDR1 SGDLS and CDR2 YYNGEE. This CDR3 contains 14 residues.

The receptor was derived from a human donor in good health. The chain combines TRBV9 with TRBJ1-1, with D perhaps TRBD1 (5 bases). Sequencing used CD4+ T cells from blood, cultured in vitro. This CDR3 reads CASSVGGMNTEAFF. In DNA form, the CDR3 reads TGTGCCAGCAGCGTGGGGGGGATGAACACTGAAGCTTTCTTT.